These 22 T cell receptor beta chains share one sample of origin, sequenced in a study of memory CD4+ T cells and cytomegalovirus serostatus. Single viable CD3+CD4+CD8-CD45RO+ cells were sorted as the memory CD4+ T cells. Sequencing was performed with immunoSEQ multiplex PCR; in TCRdb, only in-frame clones are kept and a portion is missing. Among 45,000 to 65,000 clones listed, roughly 80% were seen once. Sequencing input: memory CD4+ T cells from blood. Receptors were obtained from an adult in good health and CMV-seronegative.

The chain joins TRBV5-6 to TRBJ1-1, with D possibly being TRBD1 (6 bases). Germline V gene sequence: CDR1 SGHDT, CDR2 YYEEEE. The CDR3 length is 14 residues. V was clipped by 2 bases and J by 4 bases, with 12 bases between them. Written as DNA, the CDR3 is TGTGCCAGCAGCTTATCAGGGGTGAGCACTGAAGCTTTCTTT. Amino acid sequence: CASSLSGVSTEAFF. Full variable domain (outside the CDR3, taken from reference TRBV5-6 and TRBJ1-1): DAGVTQSPTHLIKTRGQQVTLRCSPKSGHDTVSWYQQALGQGPQFIFQYYEEEERQRGNFPDRFSGHQFPNYSSELNVNALLLGDSALYLCASSLSGVSTEAFFGQGTRLTVV.

This clone was seen only once. V gene TRBV6-5 combines with J gene TRBJ2-2; the D gene is possibly TRBD1 (7 bases). Trimming stripped 8 bases from V and 6 bases from J, with 16 bases between. CDR3 length equals 14 residues. From germline, CDR1 is MNHEY and CDR2 SVGAGI. CDR3 DNA sequence: TGTGCCAGCGGGCGGGACAGCAAGGCCGGGGAGCTGTTTTTT. Translated, it gives CASGRDSKAGELFF.

V gene TRBV19 combines with J gene TRBJ1-5, with D tentatively TRBD1 (5 bases). CDR1 and CDR2 (germline): LNHDA, SQIVND (reference sequence). Deletions cut 5 bases from V and 6 bases from J, with 20 bases between. The CDR3 is 16 amino acids. In DNA form, the CDR3 reads TGTGCCAGTAGTTCGGGGGTTTATAGGGTTTCTCAGCCCCAGCATTTT. Translated: CASSSGVYRVSQPQHF.

This clone was seen a few times. The V and J genes are TRBV14 and TRBJ1-1; 7 nucleotides match TRBD1. Germline V gene lookup returns CDR1 SGHDN and CDR2 FVKESK. This CDR3 region has 16 residues. V lost 4 bases, J lost 0 bases, and 8 bases stayed unmatched. The CDR3 coding sequence is TGTGCCAGCAGCCCCCCGAGACAGGGATTGAACACTGAAGCTTTCTTT. Its translation: CASSPPRQGLNTEAFF.

CDR3 in DNA: TGTGCCAGCAGTCTTAAACAGGGGTGGGATACTGAAGCTTTCTTT. It codes for CASSLKQGWDTEAFF. This chain uses TRBV27 with TRBJ1-1, with 7 bases that match TRBD1. Germline loops: CDR1 MNHEY, CDR2 SMNVEV (reference sequence). Trimming cost V 5 bases and J 5 bases; bases outside gene matches: 11. This CDR3 has 15 amino acids.

This clone was seen more than once but under ten times. The chain carries TRBV5-4 and TRBJ2-5; TRBD1 agrees at 10 bases. This CDR3 has 14 residues. Losses at the gene ends were 4 bases for V and 5 bases for J; bases not matched to a gene: 5. In germline, CDR1 is SGHNT, CDR2 YYREEE (reference sequence). DNA of the CDR3: TGTGCCAGCAGCCAGACAGGGGGCTGGGAGACCCAGTACTTC. Amino acid sequence: CASSQTGGWETQYF.

The chain links TRBV6-5 to TRBJ2-2; D uncertain. From germline, CDR1 is MNHEY and CDR2 SVGAGI. The ends were cut back, 6 bases at V and 11 bases at J, with 10 bases in the middle. The CDR3 covers 11 residues. The CDR3 loop is CASRTRRELFF. As DNA, the CDR3 is TGTGCCAGCAGGACCCGGCGTGAGCTGTTTTTT.

This clone has a handful of counts. The rearrangement joins TRBV13 to TRBJ2-7, with 12 bases that match TRBD2. The CDR3 covers 17 residues. Germline CDR1 is PRHDT and CDR2 is FYEKMQ (reference sequence). Trimming removed 1 base from V and 6 bases from J; junction bases left unmatched: 10. DNA of the CDR3: TGTGCCAGCAGCTTAGTTGGTCTAGCGGGGGGGCCGGGCGAGCAGTACTTC. Protein sequence: CASSLVGLAGGPGEQYF.

Here the CDR3 DNA reads TGTGCCAGTAGTATCGGCGGGTACAATCAGCCCCAGCATTTT. Protein: CASSIGGYNQPQHF. This chain joins TRBV19 and TRBJ1-5; D remains unclear. The germline gives CDR1 LNHDA, CDR2 SQIVND (reference sequence). The CDR3 is 14 amino acids. The V and J ends lost 3 bases and 3 bases respectively, with 9 bases between them.

V usage is TRBV5-5 and J usage is TRBJ2-1, with D uncertain. The ends were cut back, 1 base at V and 5 bases at J, with 7 bases in the middle. The V gene's germline CDR1 is SGHKS and CDR2 YYEKEE (reference sequence). This CDR3 contains 13 residues. The CDR3 reads CASSLLSHNEQFF. The CDR3 nucleotides read TGTGCCAGCAGCTTGCTTTCCCACAATGAGCAGTTCTTC.

The chain combines TRBV6-6 with TRBJ2-7; 7 positions match TRBD1. Germline values: CDR1 MNHNY, CDR2 SVGAGI (reference sequence). V lost 6 bases and J lost 4; bases outside the gene matches: 12. The CDR3 spans 15 residues. The CDR3 is CASSPALDRVYEQYF. In DNA, the CDR3 is TGTGCCAGCAGCCCCGCCTTAGACAGGGTATACGAGCAGTACTTC.

The chain uses TRBV19 and TRBJ2-7, with TRBD1 identical over 9 bases. Germline CDR1 is LNHDA and CDR2 is SQIVND (reference sequence). The CDR3 is 14 residues long. V lost 7 bases to trimming and J lost 3 bases; unmatched junction nucleotides: 7. Here the CDR3 DNA reads TGTGCCAGTAATCAAAGGGGACAGGGCTACGAGCAGTACTTC. This gives the protein CASNQRGQGYEQYF.

This clone has just a few counts. The chain joins TRBV5-1 to TRBJ2-7; 9 nucleotides match TRBD1. The J segment lost 2 bases and the V segment lost 4 bases, leaving 10 bases of the junction unmatched. This CDR3 spans 16 amino acids. From germline, CDR1 is SGHRS and CDR2 YFSETQ. As DNA, the CDR3 is TGCGCCAGCAGCAGCTCAGCGGGACAGGGCACCTACGAGCAGTACTTC. This codes for CASSSSAGQGTYEQYF.

V usage is TRBV4-2 and J usage is TRBJ2-7; 7 bases fit TRBD1. The CDR3 is 14 residues long. The germline V gene has CDR1 LGHNA and CDR2 YNFKEQ. After removal of 4 bases from V and 3 bases from J, the junction contained 6 bases not matched to a gene. The CDR3 DNA reads as TGTGCCAGCAGCCCCGCTGGGACAGTCTACGAGCAGTACTTC. Protein sequence: CASSPAGTVYEQYF.

This sequence joins TRBV5-5 and TRBJ1-1; 8 nucleotides line up with TRBD1. V lost 1 base, J lost 5 bases, and 4 bases stayed unmatched. The length of the CDR3 is 14 residues. The germline CDR1 and CDR2 sequences are SGHKS and YYEKEE (reference sequence). The CDR3 reads CASSLFGDRTEAFF. In DNA, the CDR3 is TGTGCCAGCAGCTTGTTCGGGGACAGGACTGAAGCTTTCTTT.

CDR3 amino acids: CASRSFRDRGLFGTEAFF. The CDR3 DNA follows: TGTGCCAGCAGGTCCTTCCGGGACAGGGGGCTATTTGGCACTGAAGCTTTCTTT. The chain combines TRBV5-4 with TRBJ1-1; 12 nucleotides match TRBD1. V trimming: 5 bases; J trimming: 4 bases; junction bases outside the gene matches: 15. Germline-derived CDR1 and CDR2 are SGHNT and YYREEE (reference sequence). This CDR3 spans 18 amino acids. The whole variable domain, remainder taken from reference TRBV5-4 and TRBJ1-1, is ETGVTQSPTHLIKTRGQQVTLRCSSQSGHNTVSWYQQALGQGPQFIFQYYREEENGRGNFPPRFSGLQFPNYSSELNVNALELDDSALYLCASRSFRDRGLFGTEAFFGQGTRLTVV.

The V and J genes are TRBV28 and TRBJ2-7; 10 nucleotides agree with TRBD1. In germline, CDR1 is MDHEN, CDR2 SYDVKM. The CDR3 runs to 14 residues. With V trimmed by 6 bases and J by 5 bases, 7 bases remained unmatched. The CDR3 sequence: CASSLWDRGHEQYF. CDR3 sequence (DNA): TGTGCCAGCAGCTTGTGGGACAGGGGCCACGAGCAGTACTTC. Full variable domain (outside the CDR3, taken from reference TRBV28 and TRBJ2-7): DVKVTQSSRYLVKRTGEKVFLECVQDMDHENMFWYRQDPGLGLRLIYFSYDVKMKEKGDIPEGYSVSREKKERFSLILESASTNQTSMYLCASSLWDRGHEQYFGPGTRLTVT.

The genes are TRBV6-5 and TRBJ1-2; 7 bases map to TRBD1. Per germline, CDR1 MNHEY and CDR2 SVGAGI. This CDR3 is built from 16 residues. With 2 bases clipped from V and 4 bases from J, the junction kept 10 bases outside the gene matches. The CDR3 DNA is TGTGCCAGCAGTTACACCCCGGACAGGTCCTCCTATGGCTACACCTTC. This sequence encodes CASSYTPDRSSYGYTF.

The V gene is TRBV6-1, the J gene TRBJ2-5; 7 bases align to TRBD1. Germline V gene data show CDR1 as MNHNS and CDR2 as SASEGT. The CDR3 extends over 16 amino acids. After removal of 0 bases from V and 3 bases from J, the junction contained 7 bases not matched to a gene. Written as DNA, the CDR3 is TGTGCCAGCAGTGAAGCGCTGACAGGGCCCAAAGAGACCCAGTACTTC. It is translated as CASSEALTGPKETQYF.

The table lists this clone with a count of one. V usage is TRBV28 and J usage is TRBJ2-7; D is possibly TRBD2 (5 bases). Trimming took off 7 bases at V and 6 bases at J, with 16 bases between the two ends. Germline V gene data show CDR1 as MDHEN and CDR2 as SYDVKM. The CDR3 contains 13 residues. In nucleotides, the CDR3 is TGTGCCAGCACCAAGACGGGGATCGGCGAGCAGTACTTC. It specifies CASTKTGIGEQYF.

This chain joins TRBV14 and TRBJ2-2; 8 bases fit TRBD2. The CDR3 covers 17 residues. The V gene end was trimmed by 3 bases and the J gene end by 0 bases; junction bases not matched to a gene: 6. Per the germline V gene, CDR1 is SGHDN and CDR2 is FVKESK. Here the CDR3 reads CASSQRTGGTNTGELFF. CDR3 nucleotide sequence: TGTGCCAGCAGCCAGAGGACGGGGGGGACGAACACCGGGGAGCTGTTTTTT.

By proportion, this clone is medium-sized. J is TRBJ2-6 and V is TRBV5-1; TRBD2 might be the D (7 bases). The CDR3 runs 18 residues. Trimming left V 4 bases short and J 0 bases short, with 17 bases between. Germline V CDR1 and CDR2: SGHRS, YFSETQ. CDR3 bases: TGCGCCAGCAGCCACGGCGGGGGCATGGGCTCTGGGGCCAACGTCCTGACTTTC. Translation gives CASSHGGGMGSGANVLTF.